This entry is about one TCR beta chain. Seattle cases were enrolled at active infection and followed longitudinally. This specimen comes from a study of blood T cell repertoires in COVID-19. Original processing methods: Scientists estimated how many nucleated cells there were by amplifying reference gene primers. Data came from immunoSEQ multiplex PCR; TCRdb stores just in-frame clones and leaves some out. The V and J calls and clone size were taken over from that table, and D and trimming were inferred from the DNA. The sample includes some 240,000 clones, 80% to 95% of them seen just once. The germline gives CDR1 MNHNS, CDR2 SASEGT. The J segment lost 2 bases and the V segment lost 3 bases, leaving 4 bases of the junction unmatched. The CDR3 has 16 amino acids.

The sequence came from a man aged 55-75 years with COVID-19, enrolled during active disease. V is TRBV6-1 and J is TRBJ2-3; 11 positions match TRBD2. Specimen: peripheral blood. The CDR3 DNA is TGTGCCAGCAGTGATAGCGGGGGGGAAGTCACAGATACGCAGTATTTT. It yields the protein CASSDSGGEVTDTQYF.